Given below is one TCR beta chain in context. Its antigen is as yet unknown. Per sample, roughly 500 nanograms of biopsy DNA were TCRB immunosequenced. Method: immunoSEQ multiplex PCR; TCRdb's copy keeps in-frame clones and lacks some. The table has some 14,000 clones, roughly 78% seen once; the top ten hold around 4.5%. The sample comes from a study of T cell repertoires in ileal Crohn's disease. Study context: Every patient was operated on for stricturing (about 60%) or penetrating (39%) complications.

This CDR3 comprises 16 residues. From germline, CDR1 is MNHNS and CDR2 SASEGT. V shed 4 bases and J 4 bases; nucleotides not matched to a gene: 7. Study conclusions and caveats: Compared with CD4 T cells, sorted CD8 cells carried more expanded clones. Every patient over 26.8% clonality showed endoscopic recurrence.

Source material: ileal tissue. This receptor was identified in an adult with Crohn's disease. This chain links TRBV6-1 with TRBJ1-6; 7 nucleotides agree with TRBD1. Here the CDR3 DNA reads TGTGCCAGCAGTGCCGGGACAGCTCGGTATAATTCACCCCTCCACTTT. Protein: CASSAGTARYNSPLHF.